This is a list of T cell receptor beta chains from one sample in a study of blood T cell repertoires in COVID-19. TCRdb's copy holds only in-frame clones and misses some; the assay was immunoSEQ multiplex PCR. The data contain approximately 300,000 clones, about nine tenths of them singletons. The sample consisted of peripheral blood. All receptors come from a woman aged 25 to 39 with COVID-19, enrolled during active disease. Both conserved end residues are part of each CDR3. D genes are given only for firm matches. Clone size appears in some rows only: once, few, many, or a class for an expanded clone.

j_call: TRBJ2-1
clone_size: -
d_call: -
v_call: TRBV5-1
cdr3_aa: CASSLTLANNEQFF
cdr3_nt: TGCGCCAGCAGCTTAACGCTAGCGAACAATGAGCAGTTCTTC

j_call: TRBJ1-5
clone_size: -
d_call: -
v_call: TRBV10-2
cdr3_aa: CASSALQDGSQPQHF
cdr3_nt: TGCGCCAGCTCAGCACTACAGGATGGCAGTCAGCCCCAGCATTTT

j_call: TRBJ1-1
clone_size: once
d_call: -
v_call: TRBV27
cdr3_aa: CASRLALGAEAFF
cdr3_nt: TGTGCCAGCAGGCTCGCCCTAGGAGCTGAAGCTTTCTTT

j_call: TRBJ1-6
clone_size: -
d_call: -
v_call: TRBV25-1
cdr3_aa: CASASPNSPLHF
cdr3_nt: TGTGCCAGTGCTAGTCCTAATTCACCCCTCCACTTT

j_call: TRBJ1-2
clone_size: -
d_call: -
v_call: TRBV12-3/TRBV12-4
cdr3_aa: CASSLYRDYGYTF
cdr3_nt: TGTGCCAGCAGTTTATACCGAGACTATGGCTACACCTTC

j_call: TRBJ1-1
clone_size: -
d_call: -
v_call: TRBV6-6
cdr3_aa: CASSYSVQENTEAFF
cdr3_nt: TGTGCCAGCAGTTACTCGGTACAGGAGAACACTGAAGCTTTCTTT

j_call: TRBJ1-3
clone_size: -
d_call: TRBD1
v_call: TRBV2
cdr3_aa: CASRGDRGGGNTIYF
cdr3_nt: TGTGCCAGCAGGGGGGACAGGGGCGGCGGAAACACCATATATTTT

j_call: TRBJ2-2
clone_size: -
d_call: TRBD1
v_call: TRBV19
cdr3_aa: CASSLQGANTGELFF
cdr3_nt: TGTGCCAGTAGCTTACAGGGGGCGAACACCGGGGAGCTGTTTTTT

j_call: TRBJ2-1
clone_size: -
d_call: TRBD1
v_call: TRBV6-5
cdr3_aa: CASRYKPGQGSNEQFF
cdr3_nt: TGTGCCAGCAGGTACAAACCGGGACAGGGGAGCAATGAGCAGTTCTTC

j_call: TRBJ1-4
clone_size: -
d_call: TRBD1
v_call: TRBV15
cdr3_aa: CATSRDLRQGDEKLFF
cdr3_nt: TGTGCCACCAGCAGAGATCTGAGACAGGGAGATGAAAAACTGTTTTTT

j_call: TRBJ2-5
clone_size: -
d_call: TRBD2
v_call: TRBV28
cdr3_aa: CASSSTTSGSLRETQYF
cdr3_nt: TGTGCCAGCAGTTCCACGACTAGCGGGAGTTTAAGGGAGACCCAGTACTTC

j_call: TRBJ1-2
clone_size: -
d_call: -
v_call: TRBV6-5
cdr3_aa: CASSYRGHNYGYTF
cdr3_nt: TGTGCCAGCAGTTACCGAGGGCACAACTATGGCTACACCTTC

j_call: TRBJ1-5
clone_size: -
d_call: TRBD1
v_call: TRBV12-3/TRBV12-4
cdr3_aa: CASSLQGDQPQHF
cdr3_nt: TGTGCCAGCAGTTTACAGGGGGACCAGCCCCAGCATTTT

j_call: TRBJ1-2
clone_size: -
d_call: -
v_call: TRBV30
cdr3_aa: CAWSVLRGGNYGYTF
cdr3_nt: TGTGCCTGGAGTGTACTTCGGGGGGGTAACTATGGCTACACCTTC

j_call: TRBJ1-1
clone_size: -
d_call: -
v_call: TRBV6-5
cdr3_aa: CASKQGATEAFF
cdr3_nt: TGTGCCAGCAAACAGGGTGCCACTGAAGCTTTCTTT

j_call: TRBJ2-2
clone_size: once
d_call: TRBD2
v_call: TRBV9
cdr3_aa: CASSELAGSTGELFF
cdr3_nt: TGTGCCAGCAGCGAGTTAGCGGGGAGCACCGGGGAGCTGTTTTTT

j_call: TRBJ1-3
clone_size: -
d_call: -
v_call: TRBV5-1
cdr3_aa: CASSSQSGGNTIYF
cdr3_nt: TGCGCCAGCAGTTCCCAATCAGGAGGAAACACCATATATTTT

j_call: TRBJ1-5
clone_size: -
d_call: TRBD1
v_call: TRBV19
cdr3_aa: CASSRGQGASNQPQHF
cdr3_nt: TGTGCCAGTAGTAGGGGACAGGGGGCGAGCAATCAGCCCCAGCATTTT

j_call: TRBJ1-5
clone_size: -
d_call: -
v_call: TRBV24-1
cdr3_aa: CATSDSLQPQHF
cdr3_nt: TGTGCCACCAGTGATTCCTTACAGCCCCAGCATTTT

j_call: TRBJ1-2
clone_size: few
d_call: TRBD1
v_call: TRBV28
cdr3_aa: CASSSGTDYGYTF
cdr3_nt: TGTGCCAGCAGCTCCGGGACAGACTATGGCTACACCTTC

j_call: TRBJ2-4
clone_size: -
d_call: TRBD2
v_call: TRBV10-3
cdr3_aa: CAIRAGLASSNIQYF
cdr3_nt: TGTGCCATCAGGGCCGGACTAGCGTCTTCAAACATTCAGTACTTC

j_call: TRBJ2-1
clone_size: -
d_call: TRBD2
v_call: TRBV6-6
cdr3_aa: CASSPTTSGDEQFF
cdr3_nt: TGTGCCAGCAGCCCAACGACTAGCGGCGATGAGCAGTTCTTC

j_call: TRBJ1-5
clone_size: few
d_call: TRBD1
v_call: TRBV5-6
cdr3_aa: CASSLGQGSNQPQHF
cdr3_nt: TGTGCCAGCAGCCTGGGACAGGGTAGCAATCAGCCCCAGCATTTT

j_call: TRBJ2-7
clone_size: -
d_call: TRBD2
v_call: TRBV7-3
cdr3_aa: CASSLNGGRAYEQYF
cdr3_nt: TGTGCCAGCAGCTTAAATGGCGGGAGGGCCTACGAGCAGTACTTC

j_call: TRBJ1-2
clone_size: -
d_call: -
v_call: TRBV3-1/TRBV3-2
cdr3_aa: CASSHGSGARYGYTF
cdr3_nt: TGTGCCAGCAGCCATGGCTCAGGGGCCCGCTATGGCTACACCTTC

j_call: TRBJ2-7
clone_size: -
d_call: -
v_call: TRBV5-1
cdr3_aa: CASSLFSYEQYF
cdr3_nt: TGCGCCAGCAGCTTGTTCTCTTACGAGCAGTACTTC

j_call: TRBJ1-2
clone_size: -
d_call: -
v_call: TRBV28
cdr3_aa: CASSYRYGYTF
cdr3_nt: TGTGCCAGCAGCTACCGCTATGGCTACACCTTC

j_call: TRBJ2-5
clone_size: -
d_call: TRBD1
v_call: TRBV9
cdr3_aa: CASSVDGTGFGETQYF
cdr3_nt: TGTGCCAGCAGCGTAGACGGGACAGGGTTTGGAGAGACCCAGTACTTC

j_call: TRBJ1-4
clone_size: -
d_call: -
v_call: TRBV7-2
cdr3_aa: CASSLASFYREEHEKLFF
cdr3_nt: TGTGCCAGCAGCTTAGCTAGCTTTTACAGGGAAGAGCATGAAAAACTGTTTTTT

j_call: TRBJ2-5
clone_size: -
d_call: TRBD2
v_call: TRBV2
cdr3_aa: CASVASGSQETQYF
cdr3_nt: TGTGCCAGCGTAGCTAGCGGGAGTCAAGAGACCCAGTACTTC

j_call: TRBJ2-5
clone_size: -
d_call: -
v_call: TRBV27
cdr3_aa: CASSAGTSQETQYF
cdr3_nt: TGTGCCAGCAGTGCCGGGACAAGCCAAGAGACCCAGTACTTC

j_call: TRBJ1-1
clone_size: -
d_call: TRBD1
v_call: TRBV27
cdr3_aa: CASSLGMTGDTEAFF
cdr3_nt: TGTGCCAGCAGTTTAGGAATGACAGGGGACACTGAAGCTTTCTTT

j_call: TRBJ1-1
clone_size: -
d_call: TRBD1
v_call: TRBV4-1
cdr3_aa: CASSQRQGRGTEAFF
cdr3_nt: TGCGCCAGCAGCCAACGACAGGGAAGGGGCACTGAAGCTTTCTTT

j_call: TRBJ2-4
clone_size: -
d_call: TRBD2
v_call: TRBV6-1
cdr3_aa: CASSAPTSALAKNIQYF
cdr3_nt: TGTGCCAGCAGTGCCCCTACTAGCGCACTAGCCAAAAACATTCAGTACTTC

j_call: TRBJ2-3
clone_size: -
d_call: -
v_call: TRBV7-9
cdr3_aa: CASSVVLTDTQYF
cdr3_nt: TGTGCCAGCAGTGTAGTCCTCACTGATACGCAGTATTTT

j_call: TRBJ2-7
clone_size: -
d_call: TRBD1
v_call: TRBV4-1
cdr3_aa: CASSRIQGGDYEQYF
cdr3_nt: TGCGCCAGCAGCCGCATACAGGGGGGAGATTACGAGCAGTACTTC

j_call: TRBJ2-4
clone_size: -
d_call: -
v_call: TRBV6-1
cdr3_aa: CASSEYLAKNIQYF
cdr3_nt: TGTGCCAGCAGTGAATATTTAGCCAAAAACATTCAGTACTTC

j_call: TRBJ2-2
clone_size: once
d_call: -
v_call: TRBV9
cdr3_aa: CASSQNTGELFF
cdr3_nt: TGTGCCAGCAGTCAAAACACCGGGGAGCTGTTTTTT

j_call: TRBJ2-2
clone_size: -
d_call: TRBD2
v_call: TRBV3-1/TRBV3-2
cdr3_aa: CASSRSGSPHRGAVF
cdr3_nt: TGTGCCAGCAGCCGTAGCGGGAGCCCTCACCGGGGAGCTGTTTTT